Sample share makes the clone carrying this T cell receptor (beta chain) medium-sized. Each TRB amplification used roughly 230-550 ng of genomic DNA from blood. The sample comes from a study of T and B cells in COVID-19 patients. For the study at large: At median age approximately 30 years, recovered patients were younger than active-infection patients at under 70.

Multiplex PCR with BIOMED2 TRB-A/B primer pools amplified TRB rearrangements. MiXCR, run by TCRdb on the multiplex PCR reads, gives a single entry per CDR3 protein. The sample lists thousands of distinct CDR3 sequences, roughly 28% seen once, with around 38% in the top ten. V was pared by 4 bases and J by 8 bases, with 14 bases between. CDR1 is MNHNS, CDR2 SASEGT, per germline. This CDR3 contains 13 residues. This clonotype was sampled from a human donor with active COVID-19. The chain joins TRBV6-1 to TRBJ1-2, with a possible D match to TRBD1 (5 bases). Material for sequencing was blood. CDR3 nucleotides: TGTGCCAGCAGTGCAGGGACGGGTGTGGGCTACACCTTC. It specifies CASSAGTGVGYTF.